This TCR beta chain came from a study of spatial heterogeneity in lung cancer (dated by TCRdb to 2018 to 2020). For context, the study as a whole: Beta-chain transcripts were consistently detected in greater numbers than alpha-chain transcripts, which likely reflected higher beta-chain transcript abundance. A strong correlation was found between TCR transcript counts in tumor regions and a T cell transcriptional module score from matched bulk RNA-seq. In the raw uncorrected reads, each unique combination of TCR and UMI appeared on average more than ten times. The study quantitatively compared TCR alpha and beta repertoires across multiple tumor regions, matched nontumor lung and blood in non-small cell lung cancer. TCR repertoire features were related to nonsynonymous mutation counts determined by whole-exome sequencing of tumor tissue. At surgery, some 220 tumor regions, some 61 matched nontumor lung samples and 56 PBMC samples were TCR-sequenced for both alpha and beta chains. The study at large found these results: Counts of ubiquitous and regional expanded TCRs correlated with counts of ubiquitous and regional nonsynonymous mutations, respectively. The tumor nonsynonymous mutation count correlated with the number of expanded alpha and beta TCRs within the tumor. TCR-seq coverage of tumor T cells was estimated to be only about 7% for alpha chains and more than 11% for beta chains. Additional single-cell paired TCR alpha and beta sequencing was considered necessary to confirm, at a functional level, the hypothesis that regional TCRs recognize regional mutations.

Turning to this clonotype: Its antigen is still unknown. Base qualities are not provided; no much larger clone lies one nucleotide away.

The CDR3 starts with the cysteine, ends with the phenylalanine, and has 13 residues. Just the 39-base CDR3 DNA is kept, in frame starting at base 1. The CDR1 and CDR2 encoded by the germline V gene are SNHLY and FYNNEI. The germline V and J ends show losses of 6 bases and 5 bases respectively, and no gene match explains 3 bases of the junction. Library preparation employed 5' RACE. Sequenced using a NextSeq 500. In the TCR library protocol, a unique molecular identifier was attached to each TCR cDNA molecule so that PCR and sequencing errors could be corrected. On the authors' methods: TCR identification, UMI-based error correction and CDR3 extraction were all carried out with Decombinator tools. Expanded TCRs were defined as those above a frequency of 2 per 1,000, corresponding to the top 1% of the tumor frequency distribution. Expanded tumor TCRs statistically deemed absent (corrected P<0.05) from at least one tumor region were classed as regional, and all other expanded tumor TCRs were classed as ubiquitous. Each repertoire was subsampled 100 times to 5,000 TCRs, after which Renyi diversity was computed with the R vegan package. To build CDR3 similarity networks, amino acid triplet string-kernel similarity was used, and CDR3s were connected when their pairwise similarity was above 0.82. In-frame beta chains were kept once TCRdb had trimmed the public reads at Q25 with fastp and called clones with MiXCR. Every CDR3 protein is listed once, alongside the most common genes and DNA of its rows. The V and J calls follow TCRdb's processing rather than the paper's. The sample yields over 15,000 distinct CDR3 sequences; under 7% were counted once. The ten most abundant clones make up approximately 10% of the sample.

This specimen's time point label, per the study, means: sample taken at primary tumor resection. Donors were some 78 patients with early-stage, untreated non-small cell lung cancer from the lung TRACERx cohort. TCR sequencing used whole RNA extracted from tumor and nontumor lung tissue, or from cryopreserved PBMC samples, without cell sorting. Patients were selected for TCR sequencing only if sufficient RNA was available from at least two tumor regions. Before being selected, tumor and adjacent nontumor lung specimens were reviewed by a lung pathologist. The sequence was obtained from a female donor with early-stage non-small cell lung cancer. In this chain, TRBV2 is recombined with TRBJ2-1, with 8 central nucleotides matching TRBD2. The sample consisted of lung tumor tissue, taken at surgery. The nucleotide sequence is given as TGTGCCAGCAGCCCACTAGCGGACAATGAGCAGTTCTTC. Translated, it gives CASSPLADNEQFF.